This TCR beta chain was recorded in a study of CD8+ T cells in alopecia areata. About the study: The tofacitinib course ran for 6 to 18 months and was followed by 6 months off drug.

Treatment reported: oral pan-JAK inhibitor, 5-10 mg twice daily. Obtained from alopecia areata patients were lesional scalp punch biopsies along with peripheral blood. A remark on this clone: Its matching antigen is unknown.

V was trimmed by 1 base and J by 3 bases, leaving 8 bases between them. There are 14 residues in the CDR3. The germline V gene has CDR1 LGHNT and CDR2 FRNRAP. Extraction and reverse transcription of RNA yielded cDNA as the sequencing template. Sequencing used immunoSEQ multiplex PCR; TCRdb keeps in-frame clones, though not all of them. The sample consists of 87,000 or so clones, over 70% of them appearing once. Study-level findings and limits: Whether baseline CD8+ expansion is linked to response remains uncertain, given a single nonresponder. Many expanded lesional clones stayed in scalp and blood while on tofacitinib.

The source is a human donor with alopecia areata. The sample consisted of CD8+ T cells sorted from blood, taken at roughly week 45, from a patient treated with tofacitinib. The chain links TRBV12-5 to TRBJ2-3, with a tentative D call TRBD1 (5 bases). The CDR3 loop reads CASGLGQLTDTQYF. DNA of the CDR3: TGTGCTAGTGGTTTGGGACAGTTGACAGATACGCAGTATTTT. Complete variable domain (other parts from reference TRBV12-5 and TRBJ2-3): DARVTQTPRHKVTEMGQEVTMRCQPILGHNTVFWYRQTMMQGLELLAYFRNRAPLDDSGMPKDRFSAEMPDATLATLKIQPSEPRDSAVYFCASGLGQLTDTQYFGPGTRLTVL.